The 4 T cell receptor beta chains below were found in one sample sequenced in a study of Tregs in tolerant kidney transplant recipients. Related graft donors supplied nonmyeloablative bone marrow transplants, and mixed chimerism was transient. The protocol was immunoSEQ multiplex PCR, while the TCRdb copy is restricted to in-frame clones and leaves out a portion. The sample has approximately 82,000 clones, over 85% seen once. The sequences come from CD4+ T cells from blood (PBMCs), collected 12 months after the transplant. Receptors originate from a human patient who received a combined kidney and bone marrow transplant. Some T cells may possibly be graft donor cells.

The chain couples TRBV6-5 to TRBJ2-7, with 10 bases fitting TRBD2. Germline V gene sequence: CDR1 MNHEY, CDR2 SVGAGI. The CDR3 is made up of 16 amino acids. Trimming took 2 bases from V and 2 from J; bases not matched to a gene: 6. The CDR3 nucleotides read TGTGCCAGCAGTTACGCGGTAGCGGGAGGTACCTACGAGCAGTACTTC. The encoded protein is CASSYAVAGGTYEQYF.

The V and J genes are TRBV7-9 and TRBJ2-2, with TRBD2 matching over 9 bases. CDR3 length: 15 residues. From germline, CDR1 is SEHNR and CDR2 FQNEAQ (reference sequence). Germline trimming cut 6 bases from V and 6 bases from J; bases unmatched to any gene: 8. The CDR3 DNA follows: TGTGCCAGCAGGCCGCCTAGCGGGAATGCCGGGGAGCTGTTTTTT. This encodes CASRPPSGNAGELFF.

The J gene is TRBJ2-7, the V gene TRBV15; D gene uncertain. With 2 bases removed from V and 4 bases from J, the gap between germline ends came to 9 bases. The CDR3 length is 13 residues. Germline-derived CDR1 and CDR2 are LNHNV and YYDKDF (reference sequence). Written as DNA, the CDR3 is TGTGCCACCAGCAGACCTCGCGGTTACGAGCAGTACTTC. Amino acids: CATSRPRGYEQYF.

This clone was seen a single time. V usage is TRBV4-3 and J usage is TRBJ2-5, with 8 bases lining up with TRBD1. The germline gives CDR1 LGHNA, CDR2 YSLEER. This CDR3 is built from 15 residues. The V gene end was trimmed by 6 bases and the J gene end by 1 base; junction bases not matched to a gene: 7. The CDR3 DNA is TGCGCCAGCAGGCGGACAGGGAGGCCCCAAGAGACCCAGTACTTC. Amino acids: CASRRTGRPQETQYF.